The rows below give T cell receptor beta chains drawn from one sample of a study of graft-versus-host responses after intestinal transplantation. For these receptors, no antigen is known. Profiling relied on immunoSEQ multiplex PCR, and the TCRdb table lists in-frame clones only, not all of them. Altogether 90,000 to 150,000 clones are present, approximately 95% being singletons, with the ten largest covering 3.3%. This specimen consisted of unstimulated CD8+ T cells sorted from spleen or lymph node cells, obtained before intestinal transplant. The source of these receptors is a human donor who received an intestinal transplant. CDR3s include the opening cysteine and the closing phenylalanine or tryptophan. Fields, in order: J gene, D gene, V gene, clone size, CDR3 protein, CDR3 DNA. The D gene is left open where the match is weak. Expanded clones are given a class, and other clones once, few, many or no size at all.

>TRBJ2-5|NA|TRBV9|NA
CASSETGRDGETQYF
TGTGCCAGCAGCGAAACAGGGCGGGATGGGGAGACCCAGTACTTC
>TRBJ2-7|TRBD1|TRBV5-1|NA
CASSFTGDEQYF
TGCGCCAGCAGCTTTACAGGGGATGAGCAGTACTTC
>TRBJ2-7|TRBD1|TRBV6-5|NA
CASRIRDRGPLEYF
TGTGCCAGCAGAATCCGGGACAGGGGGCCCCTGGAGTACTTC
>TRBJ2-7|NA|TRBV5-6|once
CASSLGSISEQYF
TGTGCCAGCAGCTTGGGGAGTATCTCTGAGCAGTACTTC
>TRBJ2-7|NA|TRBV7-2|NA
CASSFRRDSFSYEQYF
TGTGCCAGCAGCTTTCGCCGGGACTCGTTCTCCTACGAGCAGTACTTC
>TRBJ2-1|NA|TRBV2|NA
CASGIAYNEQFF
TGTGCCAGCGGGATTGCCTACAATGAGCAGTTCTTC
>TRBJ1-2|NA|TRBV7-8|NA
CASSLVRSGTNYGYTF
TGTGCCAGCAGCTTAGTCCGGTCGGGAACTAACTATGGCTACACCTTC
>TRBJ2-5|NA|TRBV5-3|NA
CARSYRTVQYF
TGTGCCAGAAGCTATAGGACGGTCCAGTACTTC
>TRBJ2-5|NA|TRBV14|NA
CASSPIVGQETQYF
TGTGCCAGCAGCCCCATAGTCGGCCAAGAGACCCAGTACTTC
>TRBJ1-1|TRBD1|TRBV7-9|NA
CASSSRQGRDTEAFF
TGTGCCAGCAGCTCCCGACAGGGGAGAGACACTGAAGCTTTCTTT
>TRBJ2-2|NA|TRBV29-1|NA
CSVTGRNTGELFF
TGCAGCGTTACGGGCCGGAACACCGGGGAGCTGTTTTTT
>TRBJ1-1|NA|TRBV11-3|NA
CASSLRGVEAFF
TGTGCCAGCAGCTTGCGGGGGGTCGAAGCTTTCTTT
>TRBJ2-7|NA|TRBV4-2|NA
CASSQQGYEQYF
TGTGCCAGCAGCCAACAGGGGTACGAGCAGTACTTC
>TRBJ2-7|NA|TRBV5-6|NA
CASSLGASAYEQYF
TGTGCCAGCAGCTTGGGGGCGTCGGCCTACGAGCAGTACTTC
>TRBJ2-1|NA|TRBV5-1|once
CASSLDYLYNEQFF
TGCGCCAGCAGCTTGGACTACCTCTACAATGAGCAGTTCTTC
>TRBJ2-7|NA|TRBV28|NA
CASSLPWTPSVEQYF
TGTGCCAGCAGTTTGCCATGGACTCCCTCAGTCGAGCAGTACTTC
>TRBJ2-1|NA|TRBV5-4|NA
CASSPVPGTAYNEQFF
TGTGCCAGCAGCCCAGTTCCCGGGACTGCCTACAATGAGCAGTTCTTC
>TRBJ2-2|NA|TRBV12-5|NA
CASGLVRTLAGQGLNTGELFF
TGTGCTAGTGGGTTGGTACGCACGTTGGCAGGGCAGGGGCTGAACACCGGGGAGCTGTTTTTT
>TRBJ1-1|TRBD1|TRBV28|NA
CASSFAGTDIEAFF
TGTGCCAGCAGTTTTGCCGGGACAGATATCGAAGCTTTCTTT
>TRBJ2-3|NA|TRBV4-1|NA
CASSQAAPRDTQYF
TGCGCCAGCAGCCAAGCAGCACCACGAGATACGCAGTATTTT
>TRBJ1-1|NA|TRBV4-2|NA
CASSQLGTAEAFF
TGTGCCAGCAGCCAATTAGGGACCGCTGAAGCTTTCTTT
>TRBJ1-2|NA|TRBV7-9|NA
CASSDKNYGYTF
TGTGCCAGCAGCGACAAGAACTATGGCTACACCTTC